A single sample is the source of the 22 T cell receptor beta chains below, sequenced in a study of blood T cells in healthy people across ages. For the second PCR, which ran for about 6 to 11 cycles, a sample-barcoded 5' primer and a J-beta primer mix were used. TCRdb reanalysed the 5' RACE reads using MiXCR and keeps one entry per CDR3 protein. The data hold 1.5 million to 2 million distinct CDR3 sequences, with 34% observed a single time. The specimen was blood. These receptors were collected from a woman aged 25-40 years in good health.

The sample holds a few counts of this clonotype. The chain employs TRBV20-1 and TRBJ2-7; D not certain. CDR1 is DFQATT, CDR2 SNEGSKA, per germline (reference sequence). The ends were cut back, 6 bases at V and 3 bases at J, with 12 bases in the middle. The CDR3 length is 12 residues. In nucleotides, the CDR3 is TGCAGTGCCGCAAGGGATATCTACGAGCAGTACTTC. It encodes CSAARDIYEQYF.

The chain is built from TRBV20-1 and TRBJ1-2, with a tentative D call TRBD1 (5 bases). The V gene lost 5 bases and the J gene lost 6 bases, with 16 bases spanning the gap. The CDR3 sequence is 13 residues long. Germline CDR1 reads DFQATT; CDR2 reads SNEGSKA (reference sequence). CDR3 DNA sequence: TGCAGTGCTCCCGGCAGCTCGGGGCATGGCTACACCTTC. Protein: CSAPGSSGHGYTF.

In this sample, this clonotype turned up many times. The chain has TRBV20-1 and TRBJ2-7; either TRBD1 or TRBD2 may fit D (5 bases each). CDR1 DFQATT and CDR2 SNEGSKA come from the germline V gene (reference sequence). This CDR3 contains 11 residues. V dropped 6 bases and J dropped 7 bases, with 13 bases sitting between them. The CDR3 loop reads CSAGTQGEQYF. The CDR3 DNA reads as TGCAGTGCCGGGACCCAAGGGGAGCAGTACTTC.

Comment on this clonotype: The junction differs from germline at one of its ends, possibly a read error. The chain couples TRBV4-2 to TRBJ1-4; no firm D call. This CDR3 region has 15 residues. In germline, CDR1 is LGHNA, CDR2 YNFKEQ. The CDR3 region has the DNA TGTGCCAGCAGCCAGGACGAGGGATCTAATGAAAAACCGTTTTTT. Amino acid sequence: CASSQDEGSNEKPFF.

This chain links TRBV6-1 with TRBJ2-3; 12 nucleotides agree with TRBD2. This CDR3 is built from 17 residues. V dropped 8 bases and J dropped 5; count of bases not matched to a gene: 14. Germline values: CDR1 MNHNS, CDR2 SASEGT. CDR3 amino acids: CASVRERLAGVVDTQYF. In DNA form, the CDR3 reads TGTGCCAGCGTAAGAGAGAGACTAGCGGGAGTGGTAGATACGCAGTATTTT.

This clonotype was counted many times. The J gene is TRBJ2-7, the V gene TRBV20-1; possible D gene TRBD1, 6 bases. Germline assignment: CDR1 DFQATT and CDR2 SNEGSKA (reference sequence). The V gene lost 6 bases and the J gene lost 4 bases, with 13 bases spanning the gap. The CDR3 consists of 12 residues. The CDR3 region is CSAIPGQYEQYF. DNA of the CDR3: TGCAGTGCCATCCCGGGACAATACGAGCAGTACTTC.

V gene TRBV12-3 or TRBV12-4 combines with J gene TRBJ1-4; 9 bases align to TRBD1. The CDR3 has 16 residues. Trimming removed 6 bases from V and 5 bases from J; junction bases left unmatched: 10. CDR3 in DNA: TGTGCCAGCAGCTCGATCCGGGACAGGGTGAATGAAAAACTGTTTTTT. This translates into CASSSIRDRVNEKLFF.

This clonotype came up a few times. This rearrangement joins TRBV20-1 to TRBJ1-2; 7 positions match TRBD1. Germline V CDR1 and CDR2: DFQATT, SNEGSKA (reference sequence). V gave up 3 bases and J gave up 4 bases; unmatched junction bases: 20. The length of the CDR3 is 18 residues. The CDR3 reads CSARLRAFGTEYGYGYTF. The CDR3 nucleotides read TGCAGTGCTAGGCTACGGGCCTTCGGGACAGAATACGGCTATGGCTACACCTTC.

This sequence joins TRBV13 and TRBJ2-1; TRBD2 matches at 12 bases. Germline V gene data show CDR1 as PRHDT and CDR2 as FYEKMQ (reference sequence). V shed 11 bases and J 8 bases; nucleotides not matched to a gene: 10. This CDR3 is 14 amino acids long. The CDR3 DNA follows: TGTGCCTCGAGCCGACTAGCGGGAGTCGATGAGCAGTTCTTC. It specifies CASSRLAGVDEQFF.

CDR3 amino acids: CASSNSEQFF. CDR3 nucleotides: TGTGCCAGCAGCAACAGTGAGCAGTTCTTC. The chain employs TRBV7-9 and TRBJ2-1; D gene unclear. Trimming left V 5 bases short and J 9 bases short, with 5 bases between. Germline-derived CDR1 and CDR2 are SEHNR and FQNEAQ (reference sequence). The CDR3 totals 10 residues. Full variable domain (missing parts from reference TRBV7-9 and TRBJ2-1): DTGVSQNPRHKITKRGQNVTFRCDPISEHNRLYWYRQTLGQGPEFLTYFQNEAQLEKSRLLSDRFSAERPKGSFSTLEIQRTEQGDSAMYLCASSNSEQFFGPGTRLTVL.

The rearrangement links TRBV29-1 to TRBJ2-4; D gene unclear. The J call could be wrong; TRBJ2-5 is a better fit for the DNA end. Germline loops: CDR1 SQVTM, CDR2 ANQGSEA. There are 14 residues in the CDR3. CDR3 region: CSVGPRLLGETQYF. As DNA, the CDR3 is TGCAGCGTTGGCCCAAGGCTTCTTGGAGAGACCCAGTACTTC.

The chain carries TRBV5-5 and TRBJ2-5; D gene ambiguous. There are 14 residues in the CDR3. Germline V gene sequence: CDR1 SGHKS, CDR2 YYEKEE (reference sequence). Between the trimmed V and J ends, which lost 3 bases and 5 bases, there was a span of 14 bases. CDR3 in amino acids: CASSSPGLLETQYF. The CDR3 coding sequence is TGTGCCAGCAGCTCCCCGGGCTTGCTGGAGACCCAGTACTTC. The variable domain in full, with the rest retrieved from reference TRBV5-5 and TRBJ2-5, is DAGVTQSPTHLIKTRGQQVTLRCSPISGHKSVSWYQQVLGQGPQFIFQYYEKEERGRGNFPDRFSARQFPNYSSELNVNALLLGDSALYLCASSSPGLLETQYFGPGTRLLVL.

This clonotype has only a few counts. This chain connects TRBV9 to TRBJ2-1; 10 positions agree with TRBD2. The V segment lost 0 bases and the J segment 4 bases; nucleotides outside the gene matches: 4. CDR3 size: 16 residues. Germline lookup yields CDR1 SGDLS and CDR2 YYNGEE. The CDR3: CASSVENSGGYNEQFF. The DNA of the CDR3 is TGTGCCAGCAGCGTAGAGAATAGCGGGGGGTACAATGAGCAGTTCTTC.

This clonotype came up many times. The chain recombines TRBV7-2 with TRBJ1-1; 7 nucleotides align to TRBD1. CDR3 length: 15 residues. Germline V gene sequence: CDR1 SGHTA, CDR2 FQGNSA. The junction had 7 bases not matched to a gene; V was cut back by 2 bases and J by 4 bases. This chain's CDR3 is CASSLRGQKSTEAFF. CDR3 DNA sequence: TGTGCCAGCAGCTTAAGGGGGCAGAAGTCCACTGAAGCTTTCTTT.

V gene TRBV9 combines with J gene TRBJ1-4, with TRBD1 as a possible D gene (5 bases). The germline CDR1 and CDR2 sequences are SGDLS and YYNGEE. The CDR3 is made up of 14 amino acids. Trimming stripped 4 bases from V and 8 bases from J, with 15 bases between. The CDR3 bases are TGTGCCAGCAGCCTAGGGGCAGTGCGGGAAAAACTGTTTTTT. Translation: CASSLGAVREKLFF.

This rearrangement joins TRBV6-6 to TRBJ2-3, with D possibly being TRBD2 (6 bases). The germline gives CDR1 MNHNY, CDR2 SVGAGI (reference sequence). V was clipped by 6 bases and J by 3 bases, with 19 bases between them. This CDR3 is 16 amino acids long. The chain's CDR3 is CASREGPQISTDTQYF. The CDR3 bases are TGTGCCAGCAGGGAGGGACCCCAGATCTCTACAGATACGCAGTATTTT.

As DNA, the CDR3 is TGTGCCAGCTCGAATCCGGAGGCTTCCTCCTACGAGCAGTACTTC. It encodes CASSNPEASSYEQYF. This chain connects TRBV12-3 or TRBV12-4 to TRBJ2-7, with D perhaps matching TRBD2 (5 bases). The V end lost 8 bases, the J end lost 0 bases, and 17 bases lay between the germline ends. This CDR3 region has 15 residues.

The rearrangement uses TRBV18 and TRBJ1-1; D unresolved. CDR3 length: 14 amino acids. V was clipped by 5 bases and J by 4 bases, with 14 bases between them. The germline gives CDR1 KGHSH, CDR2 LQKENI. The CDR3 nucleotides are TGTGCCAGCTCAGGTGAGGGTTACGGCACTGAAGCTTTCTTT. It specifies CASSGEGYGTEAFF.

This clonotype was detected a few times. CDR3 in amino acids: CASSRTSGSFTDTQYF. CDR3 bases: TGTGCCAGCAGCCGAACTAGCGGGAGTTTCACAGATACGCAGTATTTT. This chain uses TRBV3-1 with TRBJ2-3, with 11 bases that match TRBD2. V lost 4 bases to trimming and J lost 2 bases; unmatched junction nucleotides: 5. The CDR3 loop spans 16 amino acids. CDR1 is LGHDT, CDR2 YNNKEL, per germline (reference sequence).

This clonotype appeared many times. The J gene is TRBJ2-7, the V gene TRBV29-1, with D uncertain. The CDR3 sequence is 13 residues long. V lost 0 bases, J lost 0 bases, and 6 bases lay in between. The V gene's germline CDR1 is SQVTM and CDR2 ANQGSEA. The CDR3 DNA sequence: TGCAGCGTTGAAGATCTCCACTCCTACGAGCAGTACTTC. It specifies CSVEDLHSYEQYF.

This chain uses TRBV27 with TRBJ1-2; 7 bases are shared with TRBD1. CDR1 is MNHEY, CDR2 SMNVEV, per germline (reference sequence). With V trimmed by 5 bases and J by 4 bases, 7 bases remained unmatched. This CDR3 has 14 residues. Here the CDR3 DNA reads TGTGCCAGCAGTAATCGACAGGGAGGCTATGGCTACACCTTC. This gives the protein CASSNRQGGYGYTF.

This chain joins TRBV7-3 and TRBJ2-6; D gene unclear. The CDR3 consists of 15 residues. The germline V gene encodes CDR1 SGHTA and CDR2 FQGTGA. Trimming left V 1 base short and J 0 bases short, with 4 bases between. This chain's CDR3 is CASSLNPSGANVLTF. CDR3 DNA: TGTGCCAGCAGCTTAAACCCCTCTGGGGCCAACGTCCTGACTTTC.